This is a list of T cell receptor beta chains from one sample in a study of cytomegalovirus exposure and HLA in healthy donors. Method: immunoSEQ multiplex PCR; TCRdb's copy keeps in-frame clones and lacks some. The table has 100,000 to 150,000 clones, 77% seen once. Sequenced material: PBMCs. Receptors were obtained from a male donor in good health and CMV-seropositive. The CDR3 runs from the conserved cysteine through the conserved F or W. The D gene is left open where the match is weak. Clone size is not always given. Where it is, it says once, few, many or a class for expanded clones.

cdr3_length d_call j_call clone_size v_call cdr3_aa cdr3_nt
13 TRBD1 TRBJ1-2 . TRBV10-3 CAITGTGKGGYTF TGTGCCATCACCGGGACAGGGAAGGGTGGCTACACCTTC
12 TRBD1 TRBJ1-1 . TRBV27 CASSHGTAEAFF TGTGCCAGCAGCCACGGGACAGCTGAAGCTTTCTTT
16 . TRBJ1-6 . TRBV6-1 CASSEVIRQAHSPLHF TGTGCCAGCAGTGAAGTTATTCGACAGGCACATTCACCCCTCCACTTT
13 . TRBJ1-1 . TRBV2 CASRVDTNTEAFF TGTGCCAGCAGGGTGGACACGAACACTGAAGCTTTCTTT
16 TRBD1 TRBJ1-2 . TRBV25-1 CASSELRDSYFNGYTF TGTGCCAGCAGTGAGCTAAGGGACAGCTATTTTAATGGCTACACCTTC
12 TRBD1 TRBJ1-2 . TRBV5-6 CASSYRGNGYTF TGTGCCAGCAGCTACAGGGGTAATGGCTACACCTTC
14 . TRBJ1-1 . TRBV2 CASSPRQPNTEAFF TGTGCCAGCAGTCCTAGACAGCCGAACACTGAAGCTTTCTTT
16 . TRBJ2-7 . TRBV6-5 CASSYPRARGGYEQYF TGTGCCAGCAGTTATCCGCGGGCCCGGGGTGGATACGAGCAGTACTTC
18 TRBD2 TRBJ2-1 . TRBV7-3 CASSPLGDYGGAYNEQFF TGTGCCAGCAGCCCATTGGGGGACTACGGCGGGGCCTACAATGAGCAGTTCTTC
13 TRBD1 TRBJ2-7 . TRBV7-8 CASSSLRDSEQYF TGTGCCAGCAGCTCCCTCCGGGACAGCGAGCAGTACTTC
14 TRBD1 TRBJ2-2 . TRBV2 CASRTGGETGELFF TGTGCCAGCAGGACAGGGGGGGAAACCGGGGAGCTGTTTTTT
17 TRBD1 TRBJ2-1 . TRBV15 CATSRDGGLDRGNEQFF TGTGCCACCAGCAGAGATGGGGGTTTGGACAGGGGAAATGAGCAGTTCTTC
15 . TRBJ1-3 . TRBV5-1 CASSDIESSGNTIYF TGCGCCAGCAGCGACATTGAGAGCTCTGGAAACACCATATATTTT
16 TRBD1 TRBJ2-7 few TRBV7-6 CASSSLQGAHVGEQYF TGTGCCAGCAGCTCCCTCCAGGGGGCCCACGTAGGCGAGCAGTACTTC
17 TRBD2 TRBJ2-3 . TRBV6-4 CASSDEVAGGSTDTQYF TGTGCCAGCAGTGACGAAGTAGCGGGGGGCAGCACAGATACGCAGTATTTT
13 . TRBJ2-1 . TRBV5-5 CASSPTTYNEQFF TGTGCCAGCAGCCCGACTACTTACAATGAGCAGTTCTTC
19 TRBD1 TRBJ2-2 few TRBV11-3 CASSSRGGQGATGTGELFF TGTGCCAGCAGCTCGCGTGGTGGACAGGGGGCCACGGGCACCGGGGAGCTGTTTTTT
15 TRBD1 TRBJ2-3 . TRBV5-1 CASSSTGVGTDTQYF TGCGCCAGCAGTTCGACAGGGGTTGGTACAGATACGCAGTATTTT
16 TRBD1 TRBJ1-4 . TRBV6-6 CASSSSTPGTGRLLFF TGTGCCAGCAGTTCTAGCACCCCCGGGACAGGGAGGTTGCTGTTTTTT
15 TRBD2 TRBJ2-5 . TRBV28 CASSWTSGGSETQYF TGTGCCAGCAGTTGGACTAGCGGGGGTTCGGAGACCCAGTACTTC
15 . TRBJ2-1 . TRBV7-9 CASSLAGPFRNEQFF TGTGCCAGCAGCTTAGCGGGTCCCTTCAGGAATGAGCAGTTCTTC
13 . TRBJ2-7 . TRBV6-6 CASSYEGVVEQYF TGTGCCAGCAGTTACGAGGGTGTGGTCGAGCAGTACTTC
14 TRBD1 TRBJ1-1 . TRBV5-1 CASSLVTGDTEAFF TGCGCCAGCAGCTTGGTGACAGGGGACACTGAAGCTTTCTTT
12 . TRBJ1-2 once TRBV2 CASSDRNYGYTF TGTGCCAGCAGTGACAGGAACTATGGCTACACCTTC
13 . TRBJ1-1 . TRBV14 CASSQDLGRGAFF TGTGCCAGCAGCCAAGATCTTGGGAGAGGAGCTTTCTTT
14 TRBD1 TRBJ2-7 once TRBV5-1 CASSPDRESYEQYF TGCGCCAGCAGCCCGGACAGGGAATCCTACGAGCAGTACTTC
15 TRBD2 TRBJ2-1 . TRBV5-4 CASRRGLASTNEQFF TGTGCCAGCAGGCGAGGACTAGCATCCACCAATGAGCAGTTCTTC
14 . TRBJ2-7 . TRBV4-1 CASSHWDTSYEQYF TGCGCCAGCAGCCATTGGGACACCTCCTACGAGCAGTACTTC
16 TRBD2 TRBJ2-7 . TRBV5-4 CASSFDFGLAGYEQYF TGTGCCAGCAGCTTCGACTTTGGACTAGCGGGGTACGAGCAGTACTTC
18 TRBD1 TRBJ2-7 . TRBV18 CASSGTGSGSGSIYEQYF TGTGCCAGCTCAGGGACAGGTTCAGGCTCTGGGTCAATCTACGAGCAGTACTTC
19 . TRBJ2-6 . TRBV7-9 CASTQVESVISSGANVLTF TGTGCCAGCACCCAAGTAGAGAGCGTCATAAGCTCTGGGGCCAACGTCCTGACTTTC
15 . TRBJ2-5 . TRBV27 CASSLLGGAQETQYF TGTGCCAGCAGTTTACTGGGGGGGGCTCAAGAGACCCAGTACTTC
13 . TRBJ1-1 . TRBV6-4 CASRVSGNTEAFF TGTGCCAGCAGGGTCAGTGGGAACACTGAAGCTTTCTTT
12 . TRBJ2-7 . TRBV11-2 CASSLDSYEQYF TGTGCCAGCAGCTTAGATAGTTACGAGCAGTACTTC
18 TRBD1 TRBJ1-1 few TRBV15 CATSAEPGTGGGRSGAFF TGTGCCACCAGCGCCGAACCAGGGACAGGGGGAGGAAGGTCGGGAGCTTTCTTT
16 . TRBJ2-3 . TRBV28 CASSESRTASTDTQYF TGTGCCAGCAGTGAATCCAGGACAGCTAGCACAGATACGCAGTATTTT
13 . TRBJ2-3 . TRBV6-1 CASRGRTADTQYF TGTGCCAGCAGGGGAAGGACAGCAGATACGCAGTATTTT
14 TRBD1 TRBJ1-1 . TRBV10-3 CAITRSGTATEAFF TGTGCCATCACCAGATCCGGGACAGCAACTGAAGCTTTCTTT
15 . TRBJ1-2 . TRBV2 CARTEMTEVNYGYTF TGTGCCAGAACTGAAATGACAGAAGTTAACTATGGCTACACCTTC
14 TRBD2 TRBJ2-3 . TRBV30 CAWRTSGGTDTQYF TGTGCCTGGAGGACTAGCGGGGGTACAGATACGCAGTATTTT
13 TRBD1 TRBJ2-1 . TRBV28 CASSSHTGGKKFF TGTGCCAGCAGTTCTCATACAGGGGGCAAAAAGTTCTTC
14 TRBD2 TRBJ2-7 . TRBV9 CASSLAGDQNEQYF TGTGCCAGCAGCTTAGCGGGGGATCAAAACGAGCAGTACTTC